This T cell receptor (beta chain) is drawn from a study of blood T cell repertoires in COVID-19. As for the study in general: Sites across the United States, Italy and Spain contributed samples from acute and convalescent COVID-19.

Categorization into cohorts depended on clinical history that participants reported. The CDR3 is 14 amino acids. The V gene lost 1 base and the J gene lost 9 bases, with 10 bases spanning the gap. The V gene's germline CDR1 is SGHTA and CDR2 FQGNSA. TCRdb's table, derived via immunoSEQ multiplex PCR, lists solely in-frame clones and lacks some. In the table there are roughly 260,000 clones, around 90% of which are singletons. The gene calls are TRBV7-2 and TRBJ1-6, with D perhaps matching TRBD1 (5 bases). The sample consisted of PBMCs or T cells enriched from blood (not recorded which). The TCR was taken from a woman between 25 and 40 years old with acute COVID-19. The CDR3 is CASSLGQGGSPLHF. The CDR3 DNA sequence: TGTGCCAGCAGCTTAGGGCAGGGAGGTTCACCCCTCCACTTT.